The 12 T cell receptor beta chains given below trace back to one sample, sequenced in a study of CD8 T cells in ankylosing spondylitis. Their antigens remain unidentified. Study-wide results and limits: Seemingly characteristic of ankylosing spondylitis blood was a TCR beta motif consisting of several highly homologous variants.

TCRdb re-called the 5' RACE reads with MiXCR, one entry per CDR3 protein. The repertoire consists of 400,000 or so distinct CDR3 sequences, with 25% to 30% occurring once and the leading ten covering 0.85% to 1%. Source material: blood, either unsorted or a sorted T cell fraction (not recorded which). These receptors were obtained from a male donor with ankylosing spondylitis.

J is TRBJ2-1 and V is TRBV10-1; D is unclear. CDR1 and CDR2 from the germline V gene are WNHNN and SYGVQD (reference sequence). The CDR3 is made up of 13 amino acids. The V end was cut by 3 bases, the J end by 4 bases, with 7 bases between. CDR3 in DNA: TGCGCCAGCAGTGAAACGGAATACAATGAGCAGTTCTTC. It yields the protein CASSETEYNEQFF.

This chain uses TRBV7-2 with TRBJ1-6, with TRBD1 matching over 7 bases. The CDR3 runs to 17 residues. J lost 0 bases, V lost 5 bases, and 7 bases had no gene match. The V gene's germline CDR1 is SGHTA and CDR2 FQGNSA. The CDR3 coding sequence is TGTGCCAGCAGCCCTGACAGGGTCCGCTCCTATAATTCACCCCTCCACTTT. Its translation is CASSPDRVRSYNSPLHF.

The table lists this clonotype with a few counts. The chain couples TRBV20-1 to TRBJ2-7; 10 positions agree with TRBD1. The CDR3 sequence is 15 residues long. V shed 4 bases and J 2 bases; nucleotides not matched to a gene: 8. CDR1 is DFQATT and CDR2 is SNEGSKA in the germline V gene (reference sequence). CDR3 DNA sequence: TGCAGTGCTACCTCGGGACAGGGGCCCCCCTACGAGCAGTACTTC. Amino acids: CSATSGQGPPYEQYF.

This clonotype showed up just a few times. This chain connects TRBV7-2 to TRBJ2-1, with D possibly matching TRBD2 (6 bases). V lost 4 bases, J lost 5 bases, and 12 bases lay in between. This CDR3 has 14 amino acids. Germline V gene lookup returns CDR1 SGHTA and CDR2 FQGNSA. The CDR3 sequence is CASSSGTLNNEQFF. The CDR3 DNA sequence: TGTGCCAGCAGCTCCGGGACTTTAAACAATGAGCAGTTCTTC.

The V gene is TRBV15, the J gene TRBJ2-5; no clear D. Germline CDR1 is LNHNV and CDR2 is YYDKDF (reference sequence). V was shortened by 0 bases and J by 1 base, with 3 bases between the two germline ends. The length of the CDR3 is 13 residues. CDR3 in DNA: TGTGCCACCAGCAGAGATCCCCAAGAGACCCAGTACTTC. Its translation is CATSRDPQETQYF.

The CDR3 nucleotides read TGTGCCAGCAGTTTACAGGGGGCGGCAGATACGCAGTATTTT. It is translated as CASSLQGAADTQYF. The rearrangement uses TRBV2 and TRBJ2-3, with TRBD1 matching over 9 bases. CDR1 SNHLY and CDR2 FYNNEI come from the germline V gene. CDR3 length equals 14 residues. J lost 4 bases, V lost 5 bases, and 4 bases had no gene match.

This clonotype turned up a few times. V is TRBV5-1 and J is TRBJ1-2; unclear D gene. Trimming removed 0 bases from V and 3 bases from J, with 9 bases in between. CDR1 is SGHRS and CDR2 is YFSETQ in the germline V gene. The CDR3 is made up of 14 amino acids. The CDR3: CASSLVGSHYGYTF. The CDR3 nucleotides read TGCGCCAGCAGCTTGGTAGGGTCCCACTATGGCTACACCTTC.

For this clonotype: A junction end diverges from the germline sequence, so it may reflect a read error. Here the CDR3 reads CASSLSSGTGIIISAEAFF. The DNA for the CDR3 is TGTGCCAGTAGCTTATCGTCCGGGACAGGTATAATCATAAGCGCTGAAGCTTTCTTT. The chain uses TRBV7-8 and TRBJ1-1, with 8 bases aligning to TRBD1. CDR3 length: 19 residues. Germline CDR1 is SGHVS and CDR2 is FQNEAQ. Combining the CDR3 with reference TRBV7-8 and TRBJ1-1 gives the whole variable domain GAGVSQSPRYKVAKRGQDVALRCDPISGHVSLFWYQQALGQGPEFLTYFQNEAQLDKSGLPSDRFFAERPEGSVSTLKIQRTQQEDSAVYLCASSLSSGTGIIISAEAFFGQGTRLTVV.

This clonotype was counted between two and nine times. The chain links TRBV7-9 to TRBJ2-3, with D possibly matching TRBD2 (6 bases). Trimming cost V 3 bases and J 2 bases, with 9 bases left between them. The germline V gene has CDR1 SEHNR and CDR2 FQNEAQ (reference sequence). CDR3 size: 14 residues. This CDR3 reads CASSLGDFTDTQYF. As DNA, the CDR3 is TGTGCCAGCAGCTTGGGGGACTTCACAGATACGCAGTATTTT.

This clonotype has more than one count but fewer than ten. V usage is TRBV6-5 and J usage is TRBJ2-1, with a possible D match to TRBD1 (6 bases). Germline-derived CDR1 and CDR2 are MNHEY and SVGAGI. The germline V and J ends were trimmed by 4 bases and 8 bases, with 15 bases remaining between them. The CDR3 totals 14 residues. CDR3 sequence reads: CASSSGALAHEQFF. In nucleotides, the CDR3 is TGTGCCAGCAGTTCAGGGGCTTTAGCACATGAGCAGTTCTTC.

This chain links TRBV7-9 with TRBJ1-1; D is unclear. This CDR3 has 13 residues. The germline V and J ends were trimmed by 1 base and 6 bases, with 9 bases remaining between them. Germline V gives CDR1 SEHNR, CDR2 FQNEAQ (reference sequence). CDR3 bases: TGTGCCAGCAGCTTAGTTGTACTACCTGAAGCTTTCTTT. Translating gives CASSLVVLPEAFF. The variable domain in full, completed from reference TRBV7-9 and TRBJ1-1, reads DTGVSQNPRHKITKRGQNVTFRCDPISEHNRLYWYRQTLGQGPEFLTYFQNEAQLEKSRLLSDRFSAERPKGSFSTLEIQRTEQGDSAMYLCASSLVVLPEAFFGQGTRLTVV.

The V and J genes are TRBV5-1 and TRBJ2-1; 7 nucleotides agree with TRBD1. The ends lost 2 bases at V and 7 bases at J; junction bases unmatched: 6. CDR1 is SGHRS and CDR2 is YFSETQ in the germline V gene. The CDR3 runs 14 residues. The CDR3 spells CASSFTTGSNEQFF. The CDR3, as DNA: TGCGCCAGCAGCTTCACGACAGGGTCGAATGAGCAGTTCTTC.